This T cell receptor beta chain was recorded in a study of cytomegalovirus exposure and HLA in healthy donors. The donors belonged to the roughly 110-subject validation cohort, separate from the roughly 600-subject first cohort. Repertoires were generated with immunoSEQ multiplex PCR, while TCRdb's copy carries only in-frame clones and drops some. This table holds 100,000 or so clones, roughly 87% found once. On this clone: Its antigen is not identified.

General study points: The study recorded 150 to 200 TCR beta chains that were cytomegalovirus-associated. Many donors shared some public TCRs, even though most TCR sequences were rare.

This TCR derives from a woman in her 30s in good health and CMV-seronegative. The sequenced sample was PBMCs.

The CDR3 DNA sequence: TGTGCCAGCAGCTCCATTGACAGTCGCCAAGAGACCCAGTACTTC. Its protein is CASSSIDSRQETQYF. V and J are TRBV11-2 and TRBJ2-5; possibly TRBD1 for D (5 bases). Trimming pared 4 bases from V and 1 base from J, leaving 13 bases between. The germline gives CDR1 SGHAT, CDR2 FQNNGV. The CDR3 is 15 amino acids.